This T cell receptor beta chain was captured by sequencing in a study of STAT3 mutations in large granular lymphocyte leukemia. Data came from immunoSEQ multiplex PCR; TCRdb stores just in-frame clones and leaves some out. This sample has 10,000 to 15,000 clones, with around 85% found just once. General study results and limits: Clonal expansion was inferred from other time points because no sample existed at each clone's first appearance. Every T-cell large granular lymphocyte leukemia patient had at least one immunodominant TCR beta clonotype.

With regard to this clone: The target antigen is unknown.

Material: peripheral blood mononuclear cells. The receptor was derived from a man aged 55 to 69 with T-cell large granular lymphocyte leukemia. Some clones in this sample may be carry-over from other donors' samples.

CDR3: CATIEAGRETQYF. In nucleotides, the CDR3 is TGTGCCACCATTGAGGCAGGGCGGGAGACCCAGTACTTC. This chain joins TRBV25-1 and TRBJ2-5, with TRBD1 as a possible D gene (5 bases). CDR1 is MGHDK and CDR2 is SYGVNS in the germline V gene. Trimming stripped 10 bases from V and 5 bases from J, with 17 bases between. There are 13 residues in the CDR3.